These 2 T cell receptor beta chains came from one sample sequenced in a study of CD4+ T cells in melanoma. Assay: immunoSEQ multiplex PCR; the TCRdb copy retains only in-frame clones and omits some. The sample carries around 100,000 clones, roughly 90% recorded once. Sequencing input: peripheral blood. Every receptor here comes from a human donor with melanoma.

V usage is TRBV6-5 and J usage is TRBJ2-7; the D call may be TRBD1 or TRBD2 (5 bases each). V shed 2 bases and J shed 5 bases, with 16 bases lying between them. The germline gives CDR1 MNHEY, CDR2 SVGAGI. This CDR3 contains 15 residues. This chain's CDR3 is CASSYLSTGADEQYF. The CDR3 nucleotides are TGTGCCAGCAGTTACCTATCTACCGGGGCGGACGAGCAGTACTTC.

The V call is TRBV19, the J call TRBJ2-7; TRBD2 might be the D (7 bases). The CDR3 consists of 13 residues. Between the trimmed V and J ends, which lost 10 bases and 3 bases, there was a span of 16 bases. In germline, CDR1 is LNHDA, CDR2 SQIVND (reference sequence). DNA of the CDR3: TGTGCCACCATAGGGGGGGGCTGCTACGAGCAGTACTTC. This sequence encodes CATIGGGCYEQYF.